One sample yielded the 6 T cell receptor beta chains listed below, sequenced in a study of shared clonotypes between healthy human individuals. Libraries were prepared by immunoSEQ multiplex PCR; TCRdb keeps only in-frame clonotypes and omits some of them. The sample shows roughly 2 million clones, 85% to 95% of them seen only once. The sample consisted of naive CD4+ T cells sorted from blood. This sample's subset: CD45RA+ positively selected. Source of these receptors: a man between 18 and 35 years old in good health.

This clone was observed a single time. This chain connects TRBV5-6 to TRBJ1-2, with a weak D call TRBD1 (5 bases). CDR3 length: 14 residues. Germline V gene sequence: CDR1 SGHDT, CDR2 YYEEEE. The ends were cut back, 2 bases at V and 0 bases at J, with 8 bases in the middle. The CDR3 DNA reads TGTGCCAGCAGCTTACGACAGACTAACTATGGCTACACCTTC. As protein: CASSLRQTNYGYTF.

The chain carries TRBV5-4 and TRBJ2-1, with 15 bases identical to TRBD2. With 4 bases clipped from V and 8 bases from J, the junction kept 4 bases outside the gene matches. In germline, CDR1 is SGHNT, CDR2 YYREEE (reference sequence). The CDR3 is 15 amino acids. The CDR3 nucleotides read TGTGCCAGCAGCCCTCGGACTAGCGGGGGGGATGAGCAGTTCTTC. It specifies CASSPRTSGGDEQFF.

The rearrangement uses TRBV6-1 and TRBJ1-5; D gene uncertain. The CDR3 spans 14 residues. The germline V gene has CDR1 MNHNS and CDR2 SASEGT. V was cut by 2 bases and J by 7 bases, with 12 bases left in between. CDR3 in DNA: TGTGCCAGCAGTGAATTGGGGAGCGTGCAGCCCCAGCATTTT. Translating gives CASSELGSVQPQHF.

CDR3 DNA sequence: TGTGCCAGCAGTGAGCGCCGTGGGGGGGTCCTAAATCAGCCCCAGCATTTT. It codes for CASSERRGGVLNQPQHF. The V call is TRBV6-1, the J call TRBJ1-5; D may be TRBD1 (5 bases). This CDR3 contains 17 residues. Deletions cut 3 bases from V and 4 bases from J, with 19 bases between. The V gene's germline CDR1 is MNHNS and CDR2 SASEGT.

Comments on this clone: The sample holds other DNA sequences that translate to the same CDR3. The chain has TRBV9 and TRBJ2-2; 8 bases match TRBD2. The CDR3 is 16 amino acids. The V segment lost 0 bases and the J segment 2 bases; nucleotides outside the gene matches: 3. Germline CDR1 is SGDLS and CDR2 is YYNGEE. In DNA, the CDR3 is TGTGCCAGCAGCGTAGCCAGCGGGGGAAACACCGGGGAGCTGTTTTTT. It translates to CASSVASGGNTGELFF.

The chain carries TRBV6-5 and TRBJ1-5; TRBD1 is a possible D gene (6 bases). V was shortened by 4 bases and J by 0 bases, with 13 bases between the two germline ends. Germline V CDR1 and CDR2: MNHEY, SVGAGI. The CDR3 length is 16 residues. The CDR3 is CASSSEGHRSNQPQHF. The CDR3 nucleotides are TGTGCCAGCAGTTCCGAGGGACACCGTAGCAATCAGCCCCAGCATTTT.